This TCR beta chain was sequenced in a study of Graves' ophthalmopathy and Graves' hyperthyroidism (dated by TCRdb to the late 2010s). In terms of the full investigation: Peripheral blood was collected before any treatment was given, at the time of initial diagnosis. A discovery set of 100 patients (around 45 ophthalmopathy, about 59 stable hyperthyroidism) was enrolled to explore V-J signatures distinguishing ophthalmopathy from hyperthyroidism. For independent validation, a separate cohort was made up of some 19 hyperthyroidism patients plus 17 patients who later progressed from hyperthyroidism to ophthalmopathy. Once sampling was done, hyperthyroidism patients were given methimazole at a starting dose of 30 mg daily, while ophthalmopathy patients were given high-dose intravenous methylprednisolone. The study used signatures of the TCR beta repertoire to tell Graves' ophthalmopathy apart from Graves' hyperthyroidism and to predict which patients would progress to ophthalmopathy. For training and testing, the 100 or so patients in the discovery cohort were randomly divided in a 7:3 ratio. In total, around 130 blood samples were TCR-sequenced: 43 ophthalmopathy, about 75 hyperthyroidism and roughly 17 hyperthyroidism-to-ophthalmopathy patients. In roughly six hyperthyroidism patients, the T-cell repertoire of thyroid tissue was compared with the T-cell repertoire of blood.

The ophthalmopathy patients had moderately to severely active disease, with a Clinical Activity Score of 3 or higher, a NOSPECS grade of 4 or higher, and a disease duration of less than 3 months. Anyone with other autoimmune diseases, uncontrolled infections, pregnancy or lactation was excluded from the study. Diagnosis relied on clinical symptoms, serum thyroxine, TRAb, thyroid ultrasound and orbital computed tomography. PBMCs were isolated from 8 to 10 ml of fresh peripheral blood by Ficoll-Paque density gradient centrifugation. Total RNA was extracted with Trizol reagent and quality-checked on an Agilent 2100 Bioanalyzer. Comments on this clonotype: This clone's antigen is unknown. No base-level quality is on record; no much larger clone is a single base apart.

Overall study outcomes, separate from this receptor: In validation, the model predicted ophthalmopathy progression with less than 71% sensitivity and 72.22% specificity; some 13 predicted patients were CT-confirmed with GO in a median of around 6 months. No statistical method was used to predetermine the sample size, and group allocation was not hidden from the investigators. Most of the expanded thyroid clonotypes with a frequency above 0.001 were also detected in blood, and it was suggested that the thyroid immune response may be reflected by blood repertoires. In cross-validation, the 13-signature model distinguished ophthalmopathy from stable hyperthyroidism with approximately 88% sensitivity and approximately 81% specificity, and in the test set the corresponding values were approximately 80% and 68%.

For repertoire sequencing, the TCR beta CDR3 regions were amplified from RNA transcripts. The first round was an RT-PCR using HTBI primers with the Qiagen OneStep RT-PCR kit, and this first round was followed by a second-round multiplex PCR, then size selection and purification. The libraries underwent paired-end sequencing with 100 bp reads on an Illumina HiSeq2000. The authors processed their data as follows. SOAPnuke was used to process the reads, removing any read that contained adapters or uncalled bases, had a mean Phred below 15, or lacked an exact match to the constant primer or identifier. High-quality paired reads were merged with COPE v1.2.5. Each unique nucleotide sequence was defined as a clonotype, and clonotypes were aligned to IMGT TRB V, D and J references with MiTCR v1.1. Only V-J combinations with frequency above 0.0001 were analysed, covering 98% to 99.2% of repertoires. A TCR clonal expansion and chaos score per V-J combination was defined as the ratio of F50 clonal expansion to chaos observed in the TCRdist matrix. Welch's t-statistics and random forest were used to reduce the features to about twelve V-J combinations, which were then used as input to a naive Bayes classifier. The similarity between thyroid and blood repertoires was quantified using the Morisita-Horn index. TCRdb took the public reads, trimmed them with fastp at Q25, ran MiXCR for clone calling and kept in-frame beta chains. Each CDR3 protein gets just one entry, which takes the most common genes and DNA from the rows behind it. The V and J calls and clone size are TCRdb's, not the authors'. In all, the sample holds about 410,000 distinct CDR3 sequences, and 15% to 20% of those were seen once. Roughly 1.4% of the sample belongs to the ten largest clones.

The CDR3 runs 13 amino acids, cysteine and phenylalanine included. Kept here is only the CDR3 DNA, which spans 39 bases and is read in frame from base 1. Based on the germline V gene, the CDR1 and CDR2 sequences are MNHNS and SASEGT. Germline trimming: 9 bases from V, 0 bases from J; junction bases outside gene matches: 4. The sequence joins TRBV6-1 to TRBJ1-1, with 7 middle bases fitting TRBD1. Specimen: peripheral blood. This clonotype was sampled from a woman between 18 and 30 years old with Graves' ophthalmopathy. Donor details come from another sample of the same person, matched by shared clones. The sequenced DNA is TGTGCCAGTACGACAGGGTTGAACACTGAAGCTTTCTTT. This is translated as CASTTGLNTEAFF.